One T cell receptor beta chain is described in this entry. The source of the sample is a study of blood T cell repertoires in COVID-19. Overall study: Sites in the United States, Italy and Spain provided acute and convalescent COVID-19 samples. T cells, B-cell-depleted T cells, or PBMCs provided the cDNA or gDNA that served as material.

Per the original methods: Estimation of nucleated cell counts was performed using reference gene primer amplification. The table came from immunoSEQ multiplex PCR; TCRdb's copy has only in-frame clones and leaves some out. V and J calls and clone size are copied from that table; D and trimming were computed from the DNA. Among under 250,000 clones listed, around 90% were seen once. CDR3 length: 13 amino acids. Germline CDR1 and CDR2: SGHTA and FQGTGA. Trimming removed 5 bases from V and 4 bases from J, with 11 bases in between. Sequenced input: peripheral blood. This TCR was recovered from a woman aged 70-85 years with active or convalescent COVID-19. The chain uses TRBV7-3 and TRBJ1-1; possible D gene TRBD1, 5 bases. CDR3 protein: CASSLGQGTEAFF. CDR3 sequence (DNA): TGTGCCAGCAGCCTCGGGCAGGGCACTGAAGCTTTCTTT.